These 11 T cell receptor beta chains were sequenced from one sample in a study of blood T cell repertoires in COVID-19. The method was immunoSEQ multiplex PCR; TCRdb's version includes in-frame clones alone and lacks a portion of them. The sample lists fewer than 250,000 clones; approximately 91% were seen once. The sequencing sample was made of peripheral blood. The receptors come from a man aged 35-49 years with acute or convalescent COVID-19.

The table lists this clone with a count of one. The rearrangement uses TRBV12-1 and TRBJ2-7; the table's D call, TRBD2, was not checked against the DNA. TRBV12-1 corresponds to a pseudogene. This CDR3 is built from 17 residues. This CDR3 reads CASSSPSGGDGSYEQYF. CDR3 sequence (DNA): TGTGCCAGCAGCTCCCCATCGGGGGGCGACGGCTCCTACGAGCAGTACTTC.

The chain combines TRBV10-1 with TRBJ1-6; D call uncertain. Germline V lookup: CDR1 WNHNN, CDR2 SYGVQD (reference sequence). The length of the CDR3 is 15 residues. The V and J ends lost 9 bases and 0 bases respectively, with 12 bases between them. The CDR3 DNA reads TGCGCCAGTTCCGACGGGAGCTCCTATAATTCACCCCTCCACTTT. Translation: CASSDGSSYNSPLHF.

The J gene is TRBJ1-5, the V gene TRBV2; 9 nucleotides align to TRBD1. Germline assignment: CDR1 SNHLY and CDR2 FYNNEI. This CDR3 has 14 residues. After removal of 7 bases from V and 4 bases from J, the junction contained 5 bases not matched to a gene. The CDR3 DNA is TGTGCCAGCACCGGGGACAGGGTAAATCAGCCCCAGCATTTT. Its translation: CASTGDRVNQPQHF.

The V gene is TRBV6-5, the J gene TRBJ2-7, with TRBD2 identical over 13 bases. With V trimmed by 6 bases and J by 4 bases, 3 bases remained unmatched. Germline V gives CDR1 MNHEY, CDR2 SVGAGI. This CDR3 is 14 amino acids long. This chain's CDR3 is CASRGLAGWYEQYF. CDR3 coding DNA: TGTGCCAGCAGGGGACTAGCGGGATGGTACGAGCAGTACTTC.

J is TRBJ1-5 and V is TRBV19; the match to TRBD1 covers 12 bases. The CDR3 totals 14 residues. Germline V gene lookup returns CDR1 LNHDA and CDR2 SQIVND (reference sequence). V trimming: 7 bases; J trimming: 7 bases; junction bases outside the gene matches: 5. Here the CDR3 DNA reads TGTGCCAGTACCGGGACAGGGGGCTGGCAGCCCCAGCATTTT. As protein: CASTGTGGWQPQHF.

The chain is built from TRBV5-1 and TRBJ1-2; tentative D call: TRBD1 (6 bases). The CDR3 covers 15 residues. Trimming pared 0 bases from V and 5 bases from J, leaving 14 bases between. Germline loops: CDR1 SGHRS, CDR2 YFSETQ. As DNA, the CDR3 is TGCGCCAGCAGCTTGGACAGGGCGAAAGCTTATGGCTACACCTTC. It yields the protein CASSLDRAKAYGYTF.

The rearrangement links TRBV27 to TRBJ2-7; 7 positions agree with TRBD1. Trimming took 4 bases from V and 7 from J; bases not matched to a gene: 7. CDR3 length: 13 residues. Germline V gene sequence: CDR1 MNHEY, CDR2 SMNVEV (reference sequence). In nucleotides, the CDR3 is TGTGCCAGCAGTTGGACAGGCGTGGGAGAGCAGTACTTC. As protein: CASSWTGVGEQYF.

The gene calls are TRBV15 and TRBJ1-3, with 9 bases that match TRBD1. Germline-derived CDR1 and CDR2 are LNHNV and YYDKDF (reference sequence). Trimming took 5 bases from V and 7 from J; bases not matched to a gene: 3. This CDR3 comprises 13 residues. The DNA of the CDR3 is TGTGCCACCAGCGGGACAGGGTTGAACACCATATATTTT. As protein: CATSGTGLNTIYF.

The chain couples TRBV5-6 to TRBJ1-1; D unresolved. Trimming removed 2 bases from V and 3 bases from J, with 8 bases in between. The CDR3 totals 13 residues. Germline V gene data show CDR1 as SGHDT and CDR2 as YYEEEE. CDR3 DNA sequence: TGTGCCAGCAGCTTTTCCCCGGACACTGAAGCTTTCTTT. Protein: CASSFSPDTEAFF.

The chain joins TRBV24-1 to TRBJ2-1; the D gene is possibly TRBD1 (6 bases). The CDR3 runs to 16 residues. Germline CDR1 reads KGHDR; CDR2 reads SFDVKD. Trimming shortened V by 0 bases and J by 4 bases, and 12 bases separated the two germline ends. CDR3 protein: CATSDLAVRGYNEQFF. In DNA form, the CDR3 reads TGTGCCACCAGTGATTTGGCGGTCAGGGGATACAATGAGCAGTTCTTC.

The chain uses TRBV7-9 and TRBJ2-7; D is unresolved. Per germline, CDR1 SEHNR and CDR2 FQNEAQ (reference sequence). V was pared by 4 bases and J by 4 bases, with 14 bases between. The CDR3 runs to 14 residues. The CDR3 sequence is CASSSPRDIYEQYF. CDR3 DNA: TGTGCCAGCAGCTCGCCAAGAGATATTTACGAGCAGTACTTC.